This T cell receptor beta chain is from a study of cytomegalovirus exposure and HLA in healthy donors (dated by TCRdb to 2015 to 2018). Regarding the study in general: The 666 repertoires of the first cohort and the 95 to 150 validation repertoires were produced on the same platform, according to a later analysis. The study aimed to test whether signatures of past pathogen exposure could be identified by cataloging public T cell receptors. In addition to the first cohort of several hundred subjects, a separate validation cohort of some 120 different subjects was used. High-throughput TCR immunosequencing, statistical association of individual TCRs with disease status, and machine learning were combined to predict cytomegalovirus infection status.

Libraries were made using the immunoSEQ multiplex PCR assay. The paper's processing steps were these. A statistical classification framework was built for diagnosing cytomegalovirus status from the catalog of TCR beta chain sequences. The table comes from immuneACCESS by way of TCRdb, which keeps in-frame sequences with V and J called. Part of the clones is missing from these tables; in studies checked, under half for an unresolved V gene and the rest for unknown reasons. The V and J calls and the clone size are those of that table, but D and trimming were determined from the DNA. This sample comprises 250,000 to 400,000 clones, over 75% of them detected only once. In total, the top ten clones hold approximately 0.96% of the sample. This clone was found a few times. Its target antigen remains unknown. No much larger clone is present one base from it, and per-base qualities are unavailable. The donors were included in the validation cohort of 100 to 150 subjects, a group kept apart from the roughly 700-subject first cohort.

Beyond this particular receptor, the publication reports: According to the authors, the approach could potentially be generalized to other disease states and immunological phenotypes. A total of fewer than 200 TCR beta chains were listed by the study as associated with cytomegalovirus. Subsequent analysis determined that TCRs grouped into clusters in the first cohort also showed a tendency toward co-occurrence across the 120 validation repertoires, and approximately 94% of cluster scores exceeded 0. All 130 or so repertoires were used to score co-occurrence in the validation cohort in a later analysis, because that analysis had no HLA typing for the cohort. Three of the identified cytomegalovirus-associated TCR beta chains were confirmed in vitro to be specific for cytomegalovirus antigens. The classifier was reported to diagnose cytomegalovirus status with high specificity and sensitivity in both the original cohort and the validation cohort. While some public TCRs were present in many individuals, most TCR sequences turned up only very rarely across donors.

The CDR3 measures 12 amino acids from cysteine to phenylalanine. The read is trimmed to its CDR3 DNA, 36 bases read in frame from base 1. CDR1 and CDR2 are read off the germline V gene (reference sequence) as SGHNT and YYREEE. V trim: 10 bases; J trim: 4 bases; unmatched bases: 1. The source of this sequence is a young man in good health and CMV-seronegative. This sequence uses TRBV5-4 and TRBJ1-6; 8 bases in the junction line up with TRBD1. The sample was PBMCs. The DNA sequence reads TGTGCCCAGGGGGCTTATAATTCACCCCTCCACTTT. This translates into CAQGAYNSPLHF.